This TCR beta chain was captured by sequencing in a study of T-cell reconstitution after alpha-beta-depleted transplantation in children. The CDR3 totals 18 residues. Germline values: CDR1 SGHAT, CDR2 FQDESV (reference sequence). Between the trimmed V and J ends, which lost 1 base and 2 bases, there was a span of 21 bases. Unique molecular identifiers were incorporated into the prepared TCRbeta library. TCRdb fed the PCR reads into MiXCR, producing one record per CDR3 protein. This sample has roughly 300,000 distinct CDR3 sequences, with more than 8% found just once. This rearrangement joins TRBV11-1 to TRBJ2-7; the D gene is possibly TRBD1 (6 bases). Sequenced here: PBMCs from the stem cell graft donor, sampled from the stem cell graft. This clonotype was sampled from a human donor who donated a stem cell graft to a child with SCID. This chain's CDR3 is CASSLVGTTEGVPYEQYF. The CDR3 coding sequence is TGTGCCAGCAGCTTAGTTGGGACAACCGAGGGGGTCCCCTACGAGCAGTACTTC.